These 17 T cell receptor beta chains originate from one sample sequenced in a study of control samples from healthy donors and cancer patients. Assay used: immunoSEQ multiplex PCR; TCRdb lists only in-frame clones, some missing. The table has tens of thousands of clones, about 94% seen once; the top ten hold 2.5% to 3%. What was sequenced was blood. These receptors were collected from a young woman in good health.

This chain links TRBV18 with TRBJ2-3; tentatively, D is TRBD2 (5 bases). The CDR3 runs to 12 residues. Trimming stripped 4 bases from V and 4 bases from J, with 6 bases between. The germline V gene has CDR1 KGHSH and CDR2 LQKENI. The CDR3 here is CASSQEADTQYF. CDR3 DNA sequence: TGTGCCAGCTCACAGGAGGCAGATACGCAGTATTTT.

This sequence joins TRBV5-4 and TRBJ2-3; 8 bases line up with TRBD2. The CDR3 consists of 16 residues. From germline, CDR1 is SGHNT and CDR2 YYREEE (reference sequence). Unmatched junction bases numbered 7, after V lost 0 bases and J lost 4 bases. CDR3 sequence (DNA): TGTGCCAGCAGCTTGGATAGGCAAGCGGGGGCAGATACGCAGTATTTT. Translation gives CASSLDRQAGADTQYF.

V usage is TRBV14 and J usage is TRBJ1-4; the match to TRBD1 covers 9 bases. Germline values: CDR1 SGHDN, CDR2 FVKESK. CDR3 length equals 20 residues. With V trimmed by 2 bases and J by 2 bases, 15 bases remained unmatched. The chain's CDR3 is CASSQPGYLGTGTTNEKLFF. CDR3 nucleotide sequence: TGTGCCAGCAGCCAACCAGGTTATCTCGGGACAGGGACCACTAATGAAAAACTGTTTTTT.

To note about this clone: Other nucleotide sequences from this sample produce the same CDR3. The rearrangement links TRBV28 to TRBJ1-2; no reliable D call. The CDR3 totals 12 residues. The ends were cut back, 1 base at V and 5 bases at J, with 5 bases in the middle. In germline, CDR1 is MDHEN, CDR2 SYDVKM. CDR3 coding DNA: TGTGCCAGCAGTTTATTCGGATATGGCTACACCTTC. Translation gives CASSLFGYGYTF.

The CDR3 coding sequence is TGTGCCAGCAATTACCTGAGTAGGGCTGAAGCTTTCTTT. As protein: CASNYLSRAEAFF. The rearrangement joins TRBV7-9 to TRBJ1-1; D not resolved. CDR1 is SEHNR, CDR2 FQNEAQ, per germline (reference sequence). The CDR3 contains 13 residues. Trimming cost V 7 bases and J 6 bases, with 15 bases left between them.

The chain joins TRBV7-2 to TRBJ1-1; no reliable D call. Germline CDR1 SGHTA, CDR2 FQGNSA. The CDR3 is made up of 14 amino acids. V lost 7 bases and J lost 1, with 13 bases in between. The CDR3 here is CASTFNVGNTEAFF. In DNA form, the CDR3 reads TGTGCCAGCACCTTTAATGTGGGGAACACTGAAGCTTTCTTT.

V is TRBV5-4 and J is TRBJ2-1, with 8 bases fitting TRBD1. CDR1 and CDR2 (germline): SGHNT, YYREEE (reference sequence). The CDR3 covers 15 residues. V shed 4 bases and J 0 bases; nucleotides not matched to a gene: 3. CDR3 DNA: TGTGCCAGCAGCCCAGGGGGCAACTCCTACAATGAGCAGTTCTTC. Translated: CASSPGGNSYNEQFF.

V is TRBV5-1 and J is TRBJ2-1; tentatively, D is TRBD1 (5 bases). Deletions cut 0 bases from V and 7 bases from J, with 23 bases between. The germline gives CDR1 SGHRS, CDR2 YFSETQ. The CDR3 length is 18 residues. The CDR3 is CASSLEGLGALVMNEQFF. CDR3 coding DNA: TGCGCCAGCAGCTTGGAGGGGCTCGGCGCCTTGGTCATGAATGAGCAGTTCTTC.

The rearrangement links TRBV7-3 to TRBJ2-6, with 8 bases matching TRBD2. V was clipped by 2 bases and J by 0 bases; unmatched bases: 6. This CDR3 is built from 18 residues. The germline V gene encodes CDR1 SGHTA and CDR2 FQGTGA. CDR3 sequence: CASSLVSGASSGANVLTF. The CDR3 DNA reads as TGTGCCAGCAGCTTAGTTAGCGGGGCCTCCTCTGGGGCCAACGTCCTGACTTTC.

The table lists this clone with a count of one. V gene TRBV6-5 combines with J gene TRBJ1-2; TRBD1 matches at 9 bases. The CDR3 runs 14 residues. Germline V lookup: CDR1 MNHEY, CDR2 SVGAGI. With 7 bases clipped from V and 1 base from J, the junction kept 4 bases outside the gene matches. The CDR3 sequence: CASKRTGVNYGYTF. CDR3 nucleotide sequence: TGTGCCAGCAAAAGGACAGGGGTTAACTATGGCTACACCTTC.

The rearrangement joins TRBV9 to TRBJ2-7; D gene ambiguous. This CDR3 comprises 13 residues. The V gene lost 3 bases and the J gene lost 2 bases, with 9 bases spanning the gap. Germline V gives CDR1 SGDLS, CDR2 YYNGEE. CDR3 residues: CASSGGSTYEQYF. The CDR3 DNA is TGTGCCAGCAGCGGGGGTTCAACCTACGAGCAGTACTTC.

The table lists this clone with a count of one. This chain joins TRBV12-5 and TRBJ1-3, with TRBD1 matching over 9 bases. The germline gives CDR1 LGHNT, CDR2 FRNRAP. This CDR3 is 19 amino acids long. The V gene end was trimmed by 1 base and the J gene end by 2 bases; junction bases not matched to a gene: 12. The CDR3 reads CASGLELSGQGAAGNTIYF. The CDR3, as DNA: TGTGCTAGTGGTTTGGAACTTTCGGGACAGGGTGCCGCTGGAAACACCATATATTTT.

The chain has TRBV4-1 and TRBJ2-2, with D possibly called TRBD1 or TRBD2 (6 bases each). CDR1 is MGHRA, CDR2 YSYEKL, per germline. There are 20 residues in the CDR3. V was trimmed by 1 base and J by 3 bases, leaving 24 bases between them. CDR3 protein: CASSQVAGGRGVLDTGELFF. CDR3 sequence (DNA): TGCGCCAGCAGCCAAGTGGCCGGGGGCAGGGGAGTGTTGGACACCGGGGAGCTGTTTTTT.

The chain combines TRBV19 with TRBJ1-2; D remains ambiguous. Per germline, CDR1 LNHDA and CDR2 SQIVND (reference sequence). V dropped 5 bases and J dropped 7 bases, with 14 bases sitting between them. The CDR3 has 13 amino acids. The CDR3 DNA reads TGTGCCAGTAGTCTGGCGGCTGTGGTTGGCTACACCTTC. This translates into CASSLAAVVGYTF.

This clone was detected only once. This rearrangement joins TRBV5-1 to TRBJ1-5, with 10 bases aligning to TRBD1. J lost 3 bases, V lost 5 bases, and 5 bases had no gene match. The length of the CDR3 is 15 residues. Per germline, CDR1 SGHRS and CDR2 YFSETQ. This CDR3 reads CASSRTGGNNQPQHF. Written as DNA, the CDR3 is TGCGCCAGCAGTCGGACAGGGGGTAACAATCAGCCCCAGCATTTT.

In its sample, this clone was seen once. The chain joins TRBV28 to TRBJ2-1; 7 nucleotides line up with TRBD2. CDR1 is MDHEN and CDR2 is SYDVKM in the germline V gene. The CDR3 is 14 residues long. V shed 5 bases and J 9 bases; nucleotides not matched to a gene: 10. The CDR3 bases are TGTGCCAGCAGTCTAGCGGTAGCCGATCCTGAGCAGTTCTTC. It is translated as CASSLAVADPEQFF.

In the case of this clone: No conserved phenylalanine or tryptophan is present at the end of the CDR3, so a read error is the likely explanation. The J gene is TRBJ1-6, the V gene TRBV27; 7 positions match TRBD1. CDR1 is MNHEY and CDR2 is SMNVEV in the germline V gene (reference sequence). The CDR3 runs 14 residues. After removal of 2 bases from V and 8 bases from J, the junction contained 3 bases not matched to a gene. The CDR3 nucleotides are TGTGCCAGCAGTTTAAAGGGGGCGCATTCACCCCTCCACCTT. Translated, it gives CASSLKGAHSPLHL.